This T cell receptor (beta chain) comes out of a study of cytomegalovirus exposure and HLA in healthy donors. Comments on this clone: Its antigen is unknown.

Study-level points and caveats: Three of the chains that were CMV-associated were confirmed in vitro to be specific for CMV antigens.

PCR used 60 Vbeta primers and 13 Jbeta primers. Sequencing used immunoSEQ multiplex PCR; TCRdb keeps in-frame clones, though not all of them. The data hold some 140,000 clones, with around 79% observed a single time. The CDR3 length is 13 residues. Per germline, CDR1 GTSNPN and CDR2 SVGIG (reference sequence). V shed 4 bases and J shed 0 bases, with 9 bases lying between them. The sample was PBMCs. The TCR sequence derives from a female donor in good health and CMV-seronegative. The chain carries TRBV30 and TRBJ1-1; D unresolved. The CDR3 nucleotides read TGTGCCTGGAATGGCCTCATGAACACTGAAGCTTTCTTT. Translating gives CAWNGLMNTEAFF.